This entry concerns a single T cell receptor beta chain. These data originate in a study of blood T cell repertoires in COVID-19. Study details: Two consecutive negative NP/OP PCR tests, clearance, or resolved symptoms defined Cohort 3 recovery. COVID-19 samples collected from the United States, Italy and Spain covered acute and convalescent phases. Sources were T cells, B-cell-depleted T cells, or PBMCs; the material itself was cDNA or gDNA.

Libraries were prepared by immunoSEQ multiplex PCR; TCRdb keeps only in-frame clonotypes and omits some of them. The data contain about 270,000 clones, 88% of them singletons. Germline V lookup: CDR1 LNHDA, CDR2 SQIVND (reference sequence). This CDR3 is 13 amino acids long. The V gene end was trimmed by 3 bases and the J gene end by 5 bases; junction bases not matched to a gene: 3. Clinical history as reported by participants underpinned cohort assignment. This receptor was taken from a woman aged 55-69 years in a cohort exposed to, infected with or recovered from COVID-19 (not recorded which). The rearrangement links TRBV19 to TRBJ1-1, with TRBD1 matching 7 bases. The sequenced sample consisted of PBMCs or T cells enriched from blood (not recorded which). The CDR3 spells CASSIRGTTEAFF. The CDR3 nucleotides read TGTGCCAGTAGTATCAGGGGGACGACTGAAGCTTTCTTT.